This T cell receptor (beta chain) originates from a study of cytomegalovirus exposure and HLA in healthy donors. About this clone: Its antigen is unknown.

Study-level points and caveats: In a later analysis, the majority of CMV-associated beta chains seemingly showed HLA restriction. Reportedly, diagnosis of cytomegalovirus status by the classifier showed high specificity and sensitivity.

Primers included in the PCR were 60 Vbeta and 13 Jbeta primers. TCRdb's table, derived via immunoSEQ multiplex PCR, lists solely in-frame clones and lacks some. The sample table includes approximately 120,000 clones. The material sequenced was PBMCs. The TCR comes from a man aged 30 to 45 in good health and CMV-seronegative.

CDR3 region: CASSIVDTNTEAFF. The DNA of the CDR3 is TGTGCCAGTAGTATAGTCGACACGAACACTGAAGCTTTCTTT. This chain connects TRBV19 to TRBJ1-1; D unclear. The CDR3 is 14 residues long. The V and J ends lost 1 base and 1 base respectively, with 7 bases between them. Germline V lookup: CDR1 LNHDA, CDR2 SQIVND (reference sequence).